This record looks at one TCR beta chain sequence and its context. The antigen remains unidentified. The germline V gene encodes CDR1 SGHRS and CDR2 YFSETQ. V was shortened by 1 base and J by 6 bases, with 16 bases between the two germline ends. The CDR3 consists of 15 residues. The source of the sample is a study of T-cell memory formation after mild COVID-19. Study at large: Largely donor-specific sequence clusters came from two donors.

Study outcomes and limitations: The authors did not confirm SARS-CoV-2 specificity of second-wave clones peaking day 37.

TCRdb called the 5' RACE reads again in MiXCR, with one record for every CDR3 protein. The table has 200,000 to 250,000 distinct CDR3 sequences, 8% to 11% seen once. The V call is TRBV5-1, the J call TRBJ1-2, with D tentatively TRBD1 (5 bases). Sequencing used PBMCs or a T cell subset sorted from them (not recorded which). The sequence derives from a man younger than 35 who had mild COVID-19 (a few samples of this study predate the infection). Cell type and time point are not known. CDR3 amino acids: CASSLFGAWSDGYTF. The CDR3 region has the DNA TGCGCCAGCAGCTTGTTCGGGGCATGGTCGGATGGCTACACCTTC.